The present T cell receptor (beta chain) was sequenced within a study of T-cell memory formation after mild COVID-19. Findings and limits, study-wide: Whereas later expanders leaned CD4+, clones contracting day 15 to 85 showed a balanced CD4/CD8 makeup.

This clonotype was seen more than once but under ten times. Its target is not known. A single record per CDR3 protein comes from TCRdb applying MiXCR to the 5' RACE reads. The table has a few hundred thousand distinct CDR3 sequences, 25% to 30% seen once; the top ten hold roughly 14%. Germline V gene sequence: CDR1 MDHEN, CDR2 SYDVKM. The V gene end was trimmed by 4 bases and the J gene end by 0 bases; junction bases not matched to a gene: 3. The CDR3 is 15 residues long. Specimen: PBMCs or a T cell subset sorted from them (not recorded which). The V gene is TRBV28, the J gene TRBJ2-7, with 10 bases aligning to TRBD2. The TCR comes from an adult woman who had mild COVID-19 (a few samples of this study predate the infection). Cell type and time point are not known. The CDR3 loop is CASSSASGSSYEQYF. In DNA form, the CDR3 reads TGTGCCAGCAGTTCTGCTAGCGGGAGCTCCTACGAGCAGTACTTC. The full variable domain, its missing parts supplied by reference TRBV28 and TRBJ2-7, is DVKVTQSSRYLVKRTGEKVFLECVQDMDHENMFWYRQDPGLGLRLIYFSYDVKMKEKGDIPEGYSVSREKKERFSLILESASTNQTSMYLCASSSASGSSYEQYFGPGTRLTVT.